This T cell receptor (beta chain) was captured in a study of blood T cell repertoires in COVID-19. On the study more broadly: From T cells, B-cell-depleted T cells, or PBMCs came the material, which was cDNA or gDNA.

The length of the CDR3 is 14 residues. The J segment lost 1 base and the V segment lost 10 bases, leaving 7 bases of the junction unmatched. Germline V gives CDR1 LGHDT, CDR2 YNNKEL (reference sequence). In the authors' workflow: From reference gene primer amplification, estimates of nucleated cell counts were derived. TCRdb's table, derived via immunoSEQ multiplex PCR, lists solely in-frame clones and lacks some. That table is the source of V, J and clone size, and D and trimming were worked out from the DNA. The profile covers about 160,000 clones, with around 92% appearing a single time and approximately 3% taken by the ten largest. This clone turned up a few times.

Sequencing was done on a sample of peripheral blood. This sequence originates from a man in his 60s with acute or convalescent COVID-19. V is TRBV3-1 (or the pseudogene TRBV3-2) and J is TRBJ1-3; 7 bases align to TRBD1. In nucleotides, the CDR3 is TGTGCCACCACTAACAGGGGATCTGGAAACACCATATATTTT. It yields the protein CATTNRGSGNTIYF.